This T cell receptor beta chain was profiled in a study of CXCR3-negative and CXCR3-positive naive CD8 T cells (dated by TCRdb to between 2018 and 2021). For the wider study: In total, about 135 million TRB reads were obtained, corresponding to roughly 1.5 +/- 0.3 million reads per library. The diversity and physicochemical repertoire analyses included 11 donors pooled from two independent experiments. For the TRBV-TRBJ cluster analysis, the naive subsets came from about five donors, while the memory cells came from 3 donors. Points the paper makes about the study in general: Freshly isolated PBMCs were used for most assays because CXCR3 expression partially decreased after cryopreservation. Repertoire diversity was comparably high in both naive subsets but much lower in memory CD8+ T cells. Compared with CXCR3-negative naive cells, CXCR3-positive naive cells had TRB CDR3s with higher hydrophobicity (lower Kidera factor 4), lower energy, and higher strength and volume indices. Naive CXCR3-negative and CXCR3-positive cells from the same donor showed similar TRBV-TRBJ usage, whereas memory cells showed distinct patterns. Because surface CD5, which has been linked to self-reactivity in mice, was comparable between naive subsets, TCR interaction strength was also inferred from TRB CDR3 physicochemical properties.

The CDR3 holds 17 amino acids from the cysteine to the phenylalanine. No DNA sequence was recorded. For CDR1 and CDR2, the germline V gene lists KGHSH and LQKENI. For every CD8+ T cell subset, approximately 300,000 cells were flow-sorted straight into RLT lysis buffer, and each subset was sorted in triplicate. To exclude memory contaminants, naive CD8+ T cells were stringently defined as CD45RO-CCR7+CD27+CD95-. Standard density gradient centrifugation was used to isolate peripheral blood mononuclear cells from buffy coats. Naive CXCR3-negative and CXCR3-positive CD8+ T cells were flow-sorted on a FACSAria III. Total RNA was extracted from sorted cells using an RNeasy Mini Kit. Details on this clonotype: Its antigen remains undetermined.

The listed sequencing device is NextSeq 550. The Human TCR Profiling Kit (MiLaboratory) was used to prepare UMI-labeled 5' RACE TRB cDNA libraries. cDNA synthesis used the entire amount of extracted RNA, and PCR amplification then used the entire amount of cDNA produced. Libraries were prepared in parallel with an identical number of PCR cycles. The paper's data handling went like this. MIGEC and MiXCR extracted about 48,000 +/- 9,800 unique UMI-labeled TRB cDNA molecules per library, requiring at least two reads per UMI. On average, roughly 40,000 +/- 10,000 functional in-frame TRB CDR3 nucleotide clonotypes lacking stop codons were found per library. After each sample was downsampled to 5000 UMI-labeled TRB molecules, VDJtools was used to calculate diversity metrics such as normalized Shannon-Wiener and Chao1. Clonotype-size-weighted physicochemical properties of the central five CDR3 residues (interaction energy, strength, volume and Kidera factor 4) were computed in VDJtools. Reprocessed by TCRdb, the reads give a single entry per CDR3 protein sequence, without DNA. The V and J calls and clone size are TCRdb's, not the authors'. The table held for this sample gives under 85,000 distinct CDR3 sequences. Of the sample, roughly 1.5% is held by the ten largest clones.

What was sequenced was naive CXCR3- CD8+ T cells from blood. The meaning of the sample's cell subset or site label: CD45RO-CCR7+CD27+CD95- naive CD8+ T cells lacking CXCR3 (TNR3-). The sequence is built from TRBV18 and TRBJ2-1. The origin of this receptor is a human donor in good health. Some clones in this sample may be carry-over from other donors' samples. The CDR3 sequence is CASSPGWTAISYNEQFF. Full variable domain (CDR3 extended with the reference TRBV18 and TRBJ2-1 proteins): NAGVMQNPRHLVRRRGQEARLRCSPMKGHSHVYWYRQLPEEGLKFMVYLQKENIIDESGMPKERFSAEFPKEGPSILRIQQVVRGDSAAYFCASSPGWTAISYNEQFFGPGTRLTVL.